These 32 T cell receptor beta chains came from one sample sequenced in a study of T cell repertoires in cytomegalovirus infection. TCRdb re-derived calls from the reads in MiXCR, one entry per CDR3 protein. The sample shows 28,000 or so distinct CDR3 sequences, around 20% of them seen only once. Their antigens are not known. The sequencing used CD8+ T cells from cultured PBMCs, collected from culture after CMV antigen stimulation. The receptors were sampled from a human donor in good health (CMV status not recorded). Some clones in this sample may be carry-over from other donors' samples.

This clonotype was found many times. The J gene is TRBJ2-7, the V gene TRBV28; D unclear. Trimming took off 5 bases at V and 0 bases at J, with 20 bases between the two ends. The CDR3 contains 17 residues. Germline CDR1 and CDR2: MDHEN and SYDVKM. CDR3 nucleotide sequence: TGTGCCAGCAGTCCTCTCATTATGAGTCAGGCCTCCTACGAGCAGTACTTC. Its protein is CASSPLIMSQASYEQYF.

The rearrangement joins TRBV29-1 to TRBJ2-1; no clear D gene. The germline V and J ends were trimmed by 7 bases and 4 bases, with 14 bases remaining between them. The CDR3 spans 13 residues. Per germline, CDR1 SQVTM and CDR2 ANQGSEA. The CDR3 reads CSADGRTYNEQFF. Written as DNA, the CDR3 is TGCAGCGCCGACGGACGAACATACAATGAGCAGTTCTTC.

The chain couples TRBV7-2 to TRBJ2-7; TRBD2 agrees at 7 bases. The CDR3 loop spans 15 amino acids. Trimming cost V 5 bases and J 1 base; bases outside gene matches: 8. Per the germline V gene, CDR1 is SGHTA and CDR2 is FQGNSA. The CDR3: CASSPLGGGSYEQYF. The CDR3 DNA sequence: TGTGCCAGCAGCCCTTTGGGGGGGGGGTCCTACGAGCAGTACTTC.

This clonotype was counted only a few times. This chain links TRBV12-3 or TRBV12-4 with TRBJ1-3; D is uncertain. The CDR3 is 15 amino acids. Between the trimmed V and J ends, which lost 0 bases and 3 bases, there was a span of 9 bases. CDR3 bases: TGTGCCAGCAGTTTAGCGCGGGGTATTGGAAACACCATATATTTT. As protein: CASSLARGIGNTIYF.

This clonotype has a handful of counts. The chain combines TRBV7-8 with TRBJ2-7; D gene unclear. This CDR3 region has 12 residues. Germline V CDR1 and CDR2: SGHVS, FQNEAQ. Trimming stripped 5 bases from V and 5 bases from J, with 10 bases between. The CDR3 DNA reads as TGTGCCAGCAGCCCGACCGTCGACGAGCAGTACTTC. Residues: CASSPTVDEQYF. The full variable domain, with the rest looked up from reference TRBV7-8 and TRBJ2-7, is GAGVSQSPRYKVAKRGQDVALRCDPISGHVSLFWYQQALGQGPEFLTYFQNEAQLDKSGLPSDRFFAERPEGSVSTLKIQRTQQEDSAVYLCASSPTVDEQYFGPGTRLTVT.

This clonotype was counted a few times. The V call is TRBV7-6, the J call TRBJ1-2; D is ambiguous. The ends were cut back, 1 base at V and 5 bases at J, with 5 bases in the middle. Germline values: CDR1 SGHVS, CDR2 FNYEAQ. CDR3 length: 12 amino acids. This CDR3 is CASSLVAYGYTF. CDR3 bases: TGTGCCAGCAGCTTAGTGGCGTATGGCTACACCTTC.

This clonotype showed up just a few times. V and J are TRBV12-3 or TRBV12-4 and TRBJ2-3; 11 bases fit TRBD2. Trimming at V came to 2 bases and at J to 0 bases, leaving 7 bases not matched to a gene. This CDR3 has 18 residues. The CDR3: CASSLSLAGGSSTDTQYF. The CDR3 DNA follows: TGTGCCAGCAGTTTAAGTCTAGCGGGGGGTTCTAGCACAGATACGCAGTATTTT.

The chain employs TRBV19 and TRBJ2-1; unclear D gene. Per the germline V gene, CDR1 is LNHDA and CDR2 is SQIVND (reference sequence). The CDR3 is 13 amino acids. V was clipped by 3 bases and J by 4 bases, with 7 bases between them. The CDR3 sequence: CASSILEYNEQFF. CDR3 nucleotides: TGTGCCAGTAGTATCCTCGAGTACAATGAGCAGTTCTTC.

On this clonotype itself: One end of the junction varies from germline; a read error may be responsible. This rearrangement joins TRBV7-2 to TRBJ2-2; D not certain. The CDR3 has 16 residues. Germline assignment: CDR1 SGHTA and CDR2 FQGNSA. CDR3 bases: TGTGTCAGCAGCCCATACTCCGGGTTCTCGGCCGGGGAGCTGTTTTTT. Residues: CVSSPYSGFSAGELFF. The entire variable domain, with the rest obtained from reference TRBV7-2 and TRBJ2-2, is as follows: GAGVSQSPSNKVTEKGKDVELRCDPISGHTALYWYRQSLGQGLEFLIYFQGNSAPDKSGLPSDRFSAERTGGSVSTLTIQRTQQEDSAVYLCVSSPYSGFSAGELFFGEGSRLTVL.

This clonotype appeared a few times. The rearrangement links TRBV6-2 or TRBV6-3 to TRBJ2-7, with D unresolved. CDR1 and CDR2 (germline): MNHEY, SVGEGT. V lost 0 bases and J lost 4, with 19 bases in between. CDR3 length: 17 amino acids. CDR3 sequence: CASSYSIRVAGSYEQYF. The CDR3 coding sequence is TGTGCCAGCAGTTACTCGATTCGGGTAGCTGGATCGTACGAGCAGTACTTC.

This clonotype has more than one count but fewer than ten. V and J are TRBV7-2 and TRBJ2-3; D might be TRBD2 (6 bases). V was cut by 5 bases and J by 0 bases, with 18 bases left in between. Germline V CDR1 and CDR2: SGHTA, FQGNSA. There are 17 residues in the CDR3. The chain's CDR3 is CASSARAGLASTDTQYF. CDR3 nucleotides: TGTGCCAGCAGCGCTAGGGCGGGACTTGCTAGCACAGATACGCAGTATTTT.

This clonotype was detected ten times or more. The V gene is TRBV6-2 or TRBV6-3, the J gene TRBJ2-7; D gene uncertain. Germline CDR1 is MNHEY and CDR2 is SVGEGT. Between the trimmed V and J ends, which lost 2 bases and 2 bases, there was a span of 7 bases. The CDR3 runs 13 residues. This CDR3 reads CASSYTAAYEQYF. CDR3 coding DNA: TGTGCCAGCAGTTACACGGCAGCCTACGAGCAGTACTTC.

The V and J genes are TRBV15 and TRBJ2-3; D not resolved. The V end lost 1 base, the J end lost 5 bases, and 10 bases lay between the germline ends. Germline lookup yields CDR1 LNHNV and CDR2 YYDKDF (reference sequence). The length of the CDR3 is 14 residues. DNA for the CDR3: TGTGCCACCAGCAGAGCTTCAGAAGTAGATACGCAGTATTTT. Its translation: CATSRASEVDTQYF.

This clonotype was counted between two and nine times. The V gene is TRBV6-5, the J gene TRBJ2-1; 9 bases are shared with TRBD1. This CDR3 is built from 18 residues. Trimming cost V 0 bases and J 5 bases; bases outside gene matches: 11. The germline gives CDR1 MNHEY, CDR2 SVGAGI. The CDR3 nucleotides read TGTGCCAGCAGTTACTCATACCCGGGACAGGGTTTGCACAATGAGCAGTTCTTC. It specifies CASSYSYPGQGLHNEQFF.

The V gene is TRBV12-3 or TRBV12-4, the J gene TRBJ2-1; TRBD2 matches 7 bases. V lost 4 bases to trimming and J lost 2 bases; unmatched junction nucleotides: 2. This CDR3 is 14 amino acids long. The chain's CDR3 is CASSSLAAYNEQFF. The DNA of the CDR3 is TGTGCCAGCAGTTCCCTAGCGGCCTACAATGAGCAGTTCTTC.

The V call is TRBV7-2, the J call TRBJ1-2; a weak D match, TRBD1 (6 bases). CDR3 size: 15 residues. The ends were cut back, 5 bases at V and 0 bases at J, with 13 bases in the middle. Per germline, CDR1 SGHTA and CDR2 FQGNSA. The CDR3 DNA reads TGTGCCAGCAGCCCGCCCCAGGGGCCTAACTATGGCTACACCTTC. The encoded protein is CASSPPQGPNYGYTF.

This clonotype was seen just once. This sequence joins TRBV12-3 or TRBV12-4 and TRBJ2-1; 12 bases align to TRBD2. The CDR3 is 18 amino acids. J lost 2 bases, V lost 4 bases, and 9 bases had no gene match. In DNA, the CDR3 is TGTGCCAGCAGTTCCCTGACTAGCGGGGGTGCTCCCTACAATGAGCAGTTCTTC. This gives the protein CASSSLTSGGAPYNEQFF.

This chain links TRBV11-2 with TRBJ2-2; 8 nucleotides align to TRBD2. Unmatched junction bases numbered 11, after V lost 5 bases and J lost 3 bases. The CDR3 spans 17 residues. CDR1 SGHAT and CDR2 FQNNGV come from the germline V gene. The CDR3 nucleotides read TGTGCCAGCAGCCGCACCGCTAGCGGGCGACACACCGGGGAGCTGTTTTTT. Translation: CASSRTASGRHTGELFF.

This clonotype was detected ten times or more. The genes are TRBV19 and TRBJ2-7; possibly TRBD1 for D (6 bases). The ends were cut back, 4 bases at V and 5 bases at J, with 15 bases in the middle. The CDR3 loop spans 14 amino acids. Germline V lookup: CDR1 LNHDA, CDR2 SQIVND (reference sequence). The DNA for the CDR3 is TGTGCCAGTAGTACCCCCGGGACAAGAGACGAGCAGTACTTC. It encodes CASSTPGTRDEQYF.

The CDR3: CASSSMNLAGGHTGELFF. The CDR3 coding sequence is TGTGCCAGCAGCTCCATGAATCTAGCGGGGGGGCACACCGGGGAGCTGTTTTTT. This chain connects TRBV7-2 to TRBJ2-2; 12 nucleotides match TRBD2. The germline gives CDR1 SGHTA, CDR2 FQGNSA. The V segment lost 4 bases and the J segment 3 bases; nucleotides outside the gene matches: 9. CDR3 size: 18 residues.

This clonotype was observed at least ten times. This chain connects TRBV7-8 to TRBJ1-1; TRBD1 aligns across 8 bases. The germline V gene encodes CDR1 SGHVS and CDR2 FQNEAQ. The junction had 13 bases not matched to a gene; V was cut back by 1 base and J by 0 bases. The CDR3 is 19 residues long. CDR3 bases: TGTGCCAGCAGCTTAGTTCCGGACAGGGAGGAGGTCGTGAACACTGAAGCTTTCTTT. It codes for CASSLVPDREEVVNTEAFF.

This clonotype was picked up a small number of times. The chain couples TRBV12-3 or TRBV12-4 to TRBJ2-7; 8 bases line up with TRBD1. Trimming removed 6 bases from V and 4 bases from J; junction bases left unmatched: 5. The CDR3 spans 13 residues. The CDR3 DNA follows: TGTGCCAGCAGGAGACAGGGGCAATACGAGCAGTACTTC. This gives the protein CASRRQGQYEQYF.

This clonotype was counted only a few times. J is TRBJ1-1 and V is TRBV6-2 or TRBV6-3; no clear D. The CDR3 is 13 amino acids. V lost 7 bases, J lost 2 bases, and 11 bases lay in between. Looked up from germline, CDR1 is MNHEY and CDR2 is SVGEGT. The CDR3 loop reads CASNREINTEAFF. CDR3 nucleotide sequence: TGTGCCAGCAACCGAGAGATAAACACTGAAGCTTTCTTT.

The chain combines TRBV9 with TRBJ2-3; 7 nucleotides align to TRBD1. The V gene's germline CDR1 is SGDLS and CDR2 YYNGEE. This CDR3 contains 15 residues. Trimming took 0 bases from V and 5 from J; bases not matched to a gene: 6. CDR3 in DNA: TGTGCCAGCAGCGTAGCTGAGGGGGCAGGAGATACGCAGTATTTT. It yields the protein CASSVAEGAGDTQYF.

This clonotype was seen a handful of times. The V gene is TRBV6-5, the J gene TRBJ2-1, with D hard to call. V was clipped by 0 bases and J by 5 bases, with 8 bases between them. CDR3 length equals 14 residues. Germline V gene sequence: CDR1 MNHEY, CDR2 SVGAGI. The CDR3 nucleotides read TGTGCCAGCAGTTACTCCACACGGGACAATGAGCAGTTCTTC. Its translation: CASSYSTRDNEQFF.

The table lists this clonotype with a few counts. This chain connects TRBV13 to TRBJ2-3; D possibly corresponds to TRBD2 (6 bases). V gave up 6 bases and J gave up 0 bases, with 16 bases separating them. CDR3 length equals 16 residues. In germline, CDR1 is PRHDT, CDR2 FYEKMQ (reference sequence). The CDR3 DNA reads TGTGCCAGCAGGGGTATACCGGGACTTAGCACAGATACGCAGTATTTT. Encoded protein: CASRGIPGLSTDTQYF.

This clonotype was counted a few times. J is TRBJ2-7 and V is TRBV27, with TRBD1 matching 7 bases. The junction had 4 bases not matched to a gene; V was cut back by 7 bases and J by 1 base. This CDR3 region has 13 residues. Germline V lookup: CDR1 MNHEY, CDR2 SMNVEV (reference sequence). CDR3 in amino acids: CASTRQGSYEQYF. The CDR3 DNA is TGTGCCAGCACCAGACAGGGTTCCTACGAGCAGTACTTC.

The chain joins TRBV29-1 to TRBJ2-1, with 9 nucleotides matching TRBD2. Germline V CDR1 and CDR2: SQVTM, ANQGSEA. This CDR3 is 11 amino acids long. Losses at the gene ends were 7 bases for V and 10 bases for J; bases not matched to a gene: 5. CDR3 in amino acids: CSGGGGGEQFF. In DNA form, the CDR3 reads TGCAGCGGCGGGGGGGGTGGCGAGCAGTTCTTC.

This clonotype occurred many times. The chain joins TRBV7-2 to TRBJ1-5; no definite D call. The V gene's germline CDR1 is SGHTA and CDR2 FQGNSA. The length of the CDR3 is 15 residues. V was shortened by 5 bases and J by 0 bases, with 11 bases between the two germline ends. This CDR3 is CASSPRGDSNQPQHF. The CDR3, as DNA: TGTGCCAGCAGCCCCCGCGGGGATAGCAATCAGCCCCAGCATTTT.

This clonotype has a count of ten or more. This rearrangement joins TRBV7-9 to TRBJ1-5; D not certain. Germline V gene lookup returns CDR1 SEHNR and CDR2 FQNEAQ (reference sequence). V lost 3 bases and J 1 base, leaving 7 bases between the germline ends. CDR3 length: 14 residues. The CDR3 is CASSFRGSNQPQHF. Written as DNA, the CDR3 is TGTGCCAGCAGCTTCCGGGGAAGCAATCAGCCCCAGCATTTT.

The sample holds a few counts of this clonotype. This sequence joins TRBV7-2 and TRBJ1-5, with D maybe TRBD1 (5 bases). Germline V gives CDR1 SGHTA, CDR2 FQGNSA. The CDR3 has 14 residues. V lost 4 bases, J lost 10 bases, and 17 bases lay in between. CDR3 coding DNA: TGTGCCAGCAGCTGGGTGGTAGGGGAGGGACCCCAGCATTTT. It encodes CASSWVVGEGPQHF.

The chain combines TRBV3-1 with TRBJ2-7; tentatively, D is TRBD1 (5 bases). The germline V gene encodes CDR1 LGHDT and CDR2 YNNKEL (reference sequence). Deletions cut 2 bases from V and 6 bases from J, with 11 bases between. CDR3 length equals 13 residues. CDR3: CASSQIGQGEQYF. The CDR3 DNA reads as TGTGCCAGCAGCCAAATCGGACAAGGCGAGCAGTACTTC.